The 13 T cell receptor beta chains given below trace back to one sample, sequenced in a study of control samples from healthy donors and cancer patients. Repertoires were generated with immunoSEQ multiplex PCR, while TCRdb's copy carries only in-frame clones and drops some. The sample includes about 120,000 clones, approximately 90% of them seen just once. The sample comprised PBMCs. Source of these receptors: a woman aged 55-69 years with lung cancer.

The chain recombines TRBV6-2 or TRBV6-3 with TRBJ1-2; D ambiguous. Per germline, CDR1 MNHEY and CDR2 SVGEGT. The CDR3 runs to 13 residues. Trimming took 2 bases from V and 4 from J, leaving 8 bases between them. CDR3 sequence: CASSYKQSYGYTF. CDR3 DNA: TGTGCCAGCAGTTACAAACAGAGCTATGGCTACACCTTC.

This clone was picked up one time. The chain links TRBV24-1 to TRBJ2-2, with D perhaps matching TRBD2 (7 bases). V was trimmed by 9 bases and J by 0 bases, leaving 16 bases between them. Looked up from germline, CDR1 is KGHDR and CDR2 is SFDVKD. CDR3 length equals 16 residues. The CDR3 sequence is CATAGAYPANTGELFF. CDR3 coding DNA: TGTGCCACCGCGGGGGCTTACCCGGCGAACACCGGGGAGCTGTTTTTT.

This chain joins TRBV5-6 and TRBJ2-2, with D uncertain. Trimming shortened V by 0 bases and J by 2 bases, and 5 bases separated the two germline ends. Per the germline V gene, CDR1 is SGHDT and CDR2 is YYEEEE. This CDR3 region has 14 residues. DNA of the CDR3: TGTGCCAGCAGCTTGGTTCCCAACACCGGGGAGCTGTTTTTT. It yields the protein CASSLVPNTGELFF.

The chain carries TRBV18 and TRBJ2-1; D remains ambiguous. The V end lost 1 base, the J end lost 11 bases, and 6 bases lay between the germline ends. Germline lookup yields CDR1 KGHSH and CDR2 LQKENI. This CDR3 is built from 11 residues. The CDR3 region is CASSPREKQFF. The CDR3 region has the DNA TGTGCCAGCTCACCACGCGAGAAGCAGTTCTTC. The full variable domain, rest sourced from reference TRBV18 and TRBJ2-1, is NAGVMQNPRHLVRRRGQEARLRCSPMKGHSHVYWYRQLPEEGLKFMVYLQKENIIDESGMPKERFSAEFPKEGPSILRIQQVVRGDSAAYFCASSPREKQFFGPGTRLTVL.

CDR3 coding DNA: TGTGCCAGCAGCTTGGGTTGGCGGGGGGCCCCCTACGAGCAGTACTTC. This encodes CASSLGWRGAPYEQYF. The rearrangement joins TRBV5-5 to TRBJ2-7; 8 bases map to TRBD2. Germline V gene lookup returns CDR1 SGHKS and CDR2 YYEKEE (reference sequence). Trimming took 0 bases from V and 2 from J; bases not matched to a gene: 7. The CDR3 length is 16 residues. The variable domain in full, with the rest retrieved from reference TRBV5-5 and TRBJ2-7, is DAGVTQSPTHLIKTRGQQVTLRCSPISGHKSVSWYQQVLGQGPQFIFQYYEKEERGRGNFPDRFSARQFPNYSSELNVNALLLGDSALYLCASSLGWRGAPYEQYFGPGTRLTVT.

The chain recombines TRBV5-1 with TRBJ2-1; 8 bases map to TRBD2. Germline-derived CDR1 and CDR2 are SGHRS and YFSETQ. The CDR3 has 17 amino acids. V lost 4 bases to trimming and J lost 9 bases; unmatched junction nucleotides: 18. The CDR3 here is CASSPDFLAGGRGEQFF. The CDR3 DNA follows: TGCGCCAGCAGCCCCGACTTTCTGGCGGGAGGTCGGGGTGAGCAGTTCTTC.

This rearrangement joins TRBV4-2 to TRBJ1-3, with a weak D call TRBD1 (6 bases). The V gene lost 1 base and the J gene lost 4 bases, with 14 bases spanning the gap. This CDR3 has 16 residues. Germline CDR1 LGHNA, CDR2 YNFKEQ. In DNA, the CDR3 is TGTGCCAGCAGCCAAGGGGGGCTGCACGACGGAAACACCATATATTTT. It translates to CASSQGGLHDGNTIYF.

This rearrangement joins TRBV18 to TRBJ2-1; TRBD2 is a possible D gene (5 bases). CDR1 is KGHSH, CDR2 LQKENI, per germline. CDR3 length equals 18 residues. The V end was cut by 0 bases, the J end by 7 bases, with 22 bases between. The CDR3 protein is CASSPPEGLRGRVNEQFF. DNA of the CDR3: TGTGCCAGCTCACCACCGGAAGGGTTACGGGGAAGGGTGAATGAGCAGTTCTTC.

The chain uses TRBV5-4 and TRBJ2-3; 8 bases agree with TRBD2. Germline V gives CDR1 SGHNT, CDR2 YYREEE (reference sequence). The CDR3 is 15 residues long. With 2 bases clipped from V and 1 base from J, the junction kept 3 bases outside the gene matches. The CDR3, as DNA: TGTGCCAGCAGCTTTTCGGGGGGGCGCACAGATACGCAGTATTTT. Translating gives CASSFSGGRTDTQYF. The full variable domain, rest sourced from reference TRBV5-4 and TRBJ2-3, is ETGVTQSPTHLIKTRGQQVTLRCSSQSGHNTVSWYQQALGQGPQFIFQYYREEENGRGNFPPRFSGLQFPNYSSELNVNALELDDSALYLCASSFSGGRTDTQYFGPGTRLTVL.

As regards this clone: Distinct nucleotide sequences in the sample also encode this CDR3. This CDR3 is CASSVGGGGAWGEQFF. DNA for the CDR3: TGTGCCAGCAGCGTAGGGGGCGGGGGGGCCTGGGGCGAGCAGTTCTTC. The chain has TRBV9 and TRBJ2-1, with 9 nucleotides matching TRBD2. This CDR3 has 16 amino acids. Germline loops: CDR1 SGDLS, CDR2 YYNGEE. V shed 0 bases, J shed 10 bases, and the junction held 11 bases outside the gene matches.

The rearrangement links TRBV24-1 to TRBJ2-1; D may be TRBD1 (6 bases). Deletions cut 1 base from V and 7 bases from J, with 10 bases between. Germline CDR1 reads KGHDR; CDR2 reads SFDVKD. This CDR3 region has 14 residues. DNA of the CDR3: TGTGCCACCAGTGATTTCCGGCAGGGGAATGAGCAGTTCTTC. Protein sequence: CATSDFRQGNEQFF.

The J gene is TRBJ1-2, the V gene TRBV7-9, with D uncertain. The V end lost 5 bases, the J end lost 8 bases, and 18 bases lay between the germline ends. The CDR3 covers 14 residues. The germline V gene encodes CDR1 SEHNR and CDR2 FQNEAQ (reference sequence). CDR3 amino acids: CASSLGRAPLGYTF. For the CDR3, the DNA is TGTGCCAGCAGCCTCGGGAGAGCGCCTTTAGGCTACACCTTC.

V gene TRBV3-1 (or the pseudogene TRBV3-2) combines with J gene TRBJ2-7, with 14 bases identical to TRBD2. CDR3 size: 16 residues. Germline V gene sequence: CDR1 LGHDT, CDR2 YNNKEL (reference sequence). Unmatched junction bases numbered 4, after V lost 2 bases and J lost 4 bases. CDR3 in amino acids: CASSQPGLAGVYEQYF. CDR3 in DNA: TGTGCCAGCAGCCAACCGGGACTAGCGGGAGTATACGAGCAGTACTTC.